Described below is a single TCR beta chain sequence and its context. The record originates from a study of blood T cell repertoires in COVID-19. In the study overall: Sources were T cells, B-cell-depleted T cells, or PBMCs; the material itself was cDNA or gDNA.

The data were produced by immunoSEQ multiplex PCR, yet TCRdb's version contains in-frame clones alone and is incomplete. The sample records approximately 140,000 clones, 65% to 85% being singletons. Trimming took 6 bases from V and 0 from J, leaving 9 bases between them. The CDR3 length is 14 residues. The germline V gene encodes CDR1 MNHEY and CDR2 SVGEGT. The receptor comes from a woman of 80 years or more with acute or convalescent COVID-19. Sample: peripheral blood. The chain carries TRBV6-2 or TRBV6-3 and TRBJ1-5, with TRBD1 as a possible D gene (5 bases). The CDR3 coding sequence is TGTGCCAGCAGCCTAGACAGTAGCAATCAGCCCCAGCATTTT. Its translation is CASSLDSSNQPQHF.